A selection of T cell receptor beta chains follows, all from one sample in a study of PD-L1 blockade in urothelial cancer. Profiled with immunoSEQ multiplex PCR; TCRdb holds only in-frame clones, not every one. This sample has about 39,000 clones, with about 89% found just once. This sample comprised PBMCs, obtained around atezolizumab (anti-PD-L1) treatment. The source is a man in his 60s with urothelial cancer. Each CDR3 is given with its conserved first and last residue. The D gene is left open where the match is weak. Clone size, where shown, is once, few, many, or a class for clones that have expanded.

size: few; D: -; J: TRBJ1-2; V: TRBV15; length: 13; CDR3: CATSDGANYGYTF; DNA: TGTGCCACCAGCGACGGAGCTAACTATGGCTACACCTTC
size: -; D: -; J: TRBJ2-2; V: TRBV27; length: 16; CDR3: CASSLNRGLNTGELFF; DNA: TGTGCCAGCAGCCTGAACAGGGGACTCAACACCGGGGAGCTGTTTTTT
size: -; D: TRBD1; J: TRBJ1-2; V: TRBV11-3; length: 15; CDR3: CASSSPDRGGYGYTF; DNA: TGTGCCAGCAGCTCCCCGGACAGGGGGGGCTATGGCTACACCTTC
size: -; D: TRBD1; J: TRBJ1-6; V: TRBV28; length: 16; CDR3: CASSLWQGAGNSPLHF; DNA: TGTGCCAGCAGTTTGTGGCAGGGGGCCGGTAATTCACCCCTCCACTTT
size: few; D: -; J: TRBJ1-5; V: TRBV4-2; length: 15; CDR3: CASSPSVLNNQPQHF; DNA: TGTGCCAGCAGCCCATCGGTACTGAACAATCAGCCCCAGCATTTT
size: -; D: TRBD1; J: TRBJ2-7; V: TRBV7-8; length: 16; CDR3: CASSFNPGTVPAEQYF; DNA: TGTGCCAGCAGCTTCAACCCGGGGACAGTTCCCGCCGAGCAGTACTTC
size: -; D: -; J: TRBJ1-5; V: TRBV6-6; length: 13; CDR3: CASSYGENQPQHF; DNA: TGTGCCAGCAGTTACGGGGAGAATCAGCCCCAGCATTTT
size: few; D: -; J: TRBJ1-5; V: TRBV5-4; length: 13; CDR3: CASSPERNQPQHF; DNA: TGTGCCAGCAGCCCTGAGCGAAATCAGCCCCAGCATTTT
size: -; D: TRBD2; J: TRBJ2-3; V: TRBV9; length: 14; CDR3: CASSGSGSTDTQYF; DNA: TGTGCCAGCAGCGGTAGCGGGAGCACAGATACGCAGTATTTT
size: -; D: TRBD1; J: TRBJ2-1; V: TRBV2; length: 13; CDR3: CASSAQGDNEQFF; DNA: TGTGCCAGCAGTGCGCAGGGGGACAATGAGCAGTTCTTC
size: -; D: TRBD1; J: TRBJ2-2; V: TRBV6-4; length: 15; CDR3: CASSATGGNAGELFF; DNA: TGTGCCAGCAGTGCAACAGGGGGCAATGCCGGGGAGCTGTTTTTT
size: -; D: TRBD1; J: TRBJ2-2; V: TRBV11-2; length: 17; CDR3: CASRVDGTGGKSGELFF; DNA: TGTGCCAGCAGGGTAGACGGGACAGGGGGCAAAAGCGGGGAGCTGTTTTTT
size: -; D: TRBD2; J: TRBJ2-5; V: TRBV28; length: 16; CDR3: CASSPLAGGYQETQYF; DNA: TGTGCCAGCAGTCCCCTAGCGGGAGGCTACCAAGAGACCCAGTACTTC
size: once; D: TRBD2; J: TRBJ2-7; V: TRBV5-1; length: 15; CDR3: CASSSGGYGSYEQYF; DNA: TGCGCCAGCAGCTCCGGGGGGTACGGATCCTACGAGCAGTACTTC
size: -; D: -; J: TRBJ1-2; V: TRBV2; length: 14; CDR3: CASSNVRLGVGYTF; DNA: TGTGCCAGCAGTAATGTCCGCCTCGGGGTTGGCTACACCTTC
size: -; D: -; J: TRBJ2-5; V: TRBV27; length: 14; CDR3: CASSLMGGQETQYF; DNA: TGTGCCAGCAGTTTAATGGGAGGACAAGAGACCCAGTACTTC
size: -; D: -; J: TRBJ2-3; V: TRBV6-5; length: 14; CDR3: CASSYSGPGATQYF; DNA: TGTGCCAGCAGTTACTCAGGGCCTGGGGCTACGCAGTATTTT
size: -; D: TRBD2; J: TRBJ2-1; V: TRBV6-1; length: 15; CDR3: CASSETKRENNEQFF; DNA: TGTGCCAGCAGTGAGACCAAGCGGGAAAACAATGAGCAGTTCTTC
size: -; D: -; J: TRBJ2-5; V: TRBV28; length: 13; CDR3: CASADGGRETQYF; DNA: TGTGCCAGCGCCGACGGGGGGCGTGAGACCCAGTACTTC
size: -; D: -; J: TRBJ2-7; V: TRBV7-2; length: 15; CDR3: CASSIAGISSYEQYF; DNA: TGTGCCAGCAGCATCGCGGGCATCAGCTCCTACGAGCAGTACTTC
size: few; D: -; J: TRBJ1-1; V: TRBV5-8; length: 14; CDR3: CASSFWGRGTEAFF; DNA: TGTGCCAGCAGCTTTTGGGGGCGCGGTACTGAAGCTTTCTTT
size: -; D: -; J: TRBJ1-5; V: TRBV19; length: 13; CDR3: CASSKSQDQPQHF; DNA: TGTGCCAGTAGTAAGAGCCAGGATCAGCCCCAGCATTTT
size: -; D: TRBD2; J: TRBJ2-2; V: TRBV4-2; length: 18; CDR3: CASSQGGSGGRNTGELFF; DNA: TGTGCCAGCAGCCAAGGAGGTAGCGGGGGGAGGAACACCGGGGAGCTGTTTTTT
size: once; D: -; J: TRBJ2-7; V: TRBV15; length: 17; CDR3: CATSRLARGAASYEQYF; DNA: TGTGCCACCAGCAGACTCGCCCGGGGGGCAGCCTCCTACGAGCAGTACTTC
size: -; D: -; J: TRBJ2-5; V: TRBV27; length: 15; CDR3: CASSFGPGVKETQYF; DNA: TGTGCCAGCAGTTTTGGGCCGGGAGTTAAAGAGACCCAGTACTTC
size: -; D: TRBD1; J: TRBJ2-3; V: TRBV15; length: 13; CDR3: CATRRQGGDTQYF; DNA: TGTGCCACCAGACGACAGGGGGGAGATACGCAGTATTTT
size: -; D: TRBD1; J: TRBJ2-3; V: TRBV5-4; length: 15; CDR3: CASRSDRAPTDTQYF; DNA: TGTGCCAGCAGATCGGACAGGGCCCCCACAGATACGCAGTATTTT
size: -; D: -; J: TRBJ2-7; V: TRBV5-1; length: 14; CDR3: CASSLEAGGYEQYF; DNA: TGCGCCAGCAGCTTGGAAGCGGGCGGCTACGAGCAGTACTTC
size: -; D: TRBD1; J: TRBJ2-2; V: TRBV28; length: 14; CDR3: CASGRQGGTGELFF; DNA: TGTGCCAGCGGAAGACAGGGCGGGACCGGGGAGCTGTTTTTT
size: -; D: -; J: TRBJ1-2; V: TRBV28; length: 14; CDR3: CASRRGGSDYGYTF; DNA: TGTGCCAGCAGGAGGGGGGGGTCCGACTATGGCTACACCTTC
size: -; D: -; J: TRBJ1-5; V: TRBV7-9; length: 15; CDR3: CASSLSGAGNQPQHF; DNA: TGTGCCAGCAGCCTATCAGGGGCAGGAAATCAGCCCCAGCATTTT
size: -; D: -; J: TRBJ1-5; V: TRBV4-1; length: 13; CDR3: CASSQVREMAQHF; DNA: TGCGCCAGCAGCCAAGTTAGGGAGATGGCCCAGCATTTT
size: -; D: TRBD1; J: TRBJ2-6; V: TRBV7-2; length: 14; CDR3: CASQTGAGANVLTF; DNA: TGTGCCAGCCAAACAGGGGCCGGCGCCAACGTCCTGACTTTC
size: -; D: TRBD1; J: TRBJ2-3; V: TRBV5-4; length: 15; CDR3: CASSPDRVVRDTQYF; DNA: TGTGCCAGCAGCCCGGACAGGGTGGTTAGAGATACGCAGTATTTT
size: -; D: TRBD2; J: TRBJ2-1; V: TRBV19; length: 15; CDR3: CASKWASGSLNEQFF; DNA: TGTGCCAGTAAGTGGGCTAGCGGGAGTTTAAATGAGCAGTTCTTC
size: -; D: -; J: TRBJ2-5; V: TRBV20-1; length: 11; CDR3: CSASSGETQYF; DNA: TGCAGTGCTAGTAGTGGAGAGACCCAGTACTTC
size: -; D: -; J: TRBJ2-3; V: TRBV5-4; length: 14; CDR3: CASSGTLSTDTQYF; DNA: TGTGCCAGCAGCGGGACTCTGAGCACAGATACGCAGTATTTT
size: -; D: TRBD2; J: TRBJ2-7; V: TRBV5-1; length: 16; CDR3: CASSPVLSSGVYEQYF; DNA: TGCGCCAGCAGCCCAGTCCTCTCTAGCGGGGTATACGAGCAGTACTTC
size: -; D: TRBD1; J: TRBJ1-6; V: TRBV4-1; length: 18; CDR3: CASSQTPTTGAYNSPLHF; DNA: TGCGCCAGCAGCCAAACCCCAACGACAGGGGCCTATAATTCACCCCTCCACTTT
size: -; D: -; J: TRBJ2-3; V: TRBV7-6; length: 17; CDR3: CASSLALSGSGPDTQYF; DNA: TGTGCCAGCAGCTTAGCCCTTAGCGGCTCTGGGCCAGATACGCAGTATTTT
size: -; D: -; J: TRBJ2-1; V: TRBV2; length: 10; CDR3: CASMRAEQFF; DNA: TGTGCCAGCATGAGGGCCGAGCAGTTCTTC
size: -; D: -; J: TRBJ2-7; V: TRBV28; length: 16; CDR3: CASSLRPGRGRDEQYF; DNA: TGTGCCAGCAGTTTAAGGCCCGGCAGGGGCCGAGACGAGCAGTACTTC
size: -; D: TRBD2; J: TRBJ2-2; V: TRBV28; length: 14; CDR3: CASRLSGRGGELFF; DNA: TGTGCCAGCAGACTTAGCGGGAGGGGCGGGGAGCTGTTTTTT
size: -; D: TRBD1; J: TRBJ2-7; V: TRBV10-1; length: 15; CDR3: CASSELGTETYEQYF; DNA: TGCGCCAGCAGTGAATTGGGGACAGAGACCTACGAGCAGTACTTC
size: -; D: -; J: TRBJ2-2; V: TRBV11-2; length: 15; CDR3: CASSPPAVNTGELFF; DNA: TGTGCCAGCAGCCCCCCAGCGGTTAATACCGGGGAGCTGTTTTTT
size: -; D: TRBD2; J: TRBJ2-3; V: TRBV5-1; length: 14; CDR3: CASSPGLAALTQYF; DNA: TGCGCCAGCAGCCCGGGACTAGCGGCGCTAACGCAGTATTTT
size: -; D: TRBD1; J: TRBJ1-2; V: TRBV19; length: 15; CDR3: CASSWGQGPNYGYTF; DNA: TGTGCCAGTAGTTGGGGACAGGGTCCTAACTATGGCTACACCTTC
size: few; D: -; J: TRBJ2-2; V: TRBV5-5; length: 15; CDR3: CASSQGTANTGELFF; DNA: TGTGCCAGCAGCCAGGGGACGGCTAACACCGGGGAGCTGTTTTTT
size: -; D: -; J: TRBJ2-7; V: TRBV18; length: 14; CDR3: CASSPDRSSYEQYF; DNA: TGTGCCAGCTCACCAGACAGAAGCTCCTACGAGCAGTACTTC
size: -; D: -; J: TRBJ2-5; V: TRBV29-1; length: 12; CDR3: CSVGAAQETQYF; DNA: TGCAGCGTTGGGGCAGCCCAAGAGACCCAGTACTTC